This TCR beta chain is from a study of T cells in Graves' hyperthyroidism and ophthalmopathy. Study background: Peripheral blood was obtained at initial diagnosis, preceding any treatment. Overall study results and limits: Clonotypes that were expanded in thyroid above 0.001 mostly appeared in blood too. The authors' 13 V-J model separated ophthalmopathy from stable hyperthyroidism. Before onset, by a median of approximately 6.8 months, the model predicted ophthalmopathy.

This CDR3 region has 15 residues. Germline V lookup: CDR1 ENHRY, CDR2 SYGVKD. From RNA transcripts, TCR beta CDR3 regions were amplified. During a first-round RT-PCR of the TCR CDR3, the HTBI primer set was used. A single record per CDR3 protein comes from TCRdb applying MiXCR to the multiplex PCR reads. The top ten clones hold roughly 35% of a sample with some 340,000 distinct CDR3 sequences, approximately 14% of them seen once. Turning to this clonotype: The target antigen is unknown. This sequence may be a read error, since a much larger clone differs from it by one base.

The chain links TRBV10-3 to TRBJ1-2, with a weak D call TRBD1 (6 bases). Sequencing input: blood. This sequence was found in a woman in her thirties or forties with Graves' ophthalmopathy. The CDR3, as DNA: TGTGCCAACAGTGAGTCACCCAGGGGTGGGTATGGCTACACCTTC. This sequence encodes CANSESPRGGYGYTF.